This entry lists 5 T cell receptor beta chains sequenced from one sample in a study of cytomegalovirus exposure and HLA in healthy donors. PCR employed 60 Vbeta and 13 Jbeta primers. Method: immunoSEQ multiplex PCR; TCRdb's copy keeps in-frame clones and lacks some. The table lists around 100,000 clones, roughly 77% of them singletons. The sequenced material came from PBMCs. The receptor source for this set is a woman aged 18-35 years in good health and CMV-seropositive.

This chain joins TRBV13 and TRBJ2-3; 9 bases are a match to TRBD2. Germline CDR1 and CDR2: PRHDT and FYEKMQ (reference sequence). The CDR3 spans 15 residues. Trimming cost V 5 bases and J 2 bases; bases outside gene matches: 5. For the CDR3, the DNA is TGTGCCAGCAGCCCAGAGCGGGGGGACACAGATACGCAGTATTTT. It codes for CASSPERGDTDTQYF. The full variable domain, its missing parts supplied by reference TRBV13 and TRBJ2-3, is AAGVIQSPRHLIKEKRETATLKCYPIPRHDTVYWYQQGPGQDPQFLISFYEKMQSDKGSIPDRFSAQQFSDYHSELNMSSLELGDSALYFCASSPERGDTDTQYFGPGTRLTVL.

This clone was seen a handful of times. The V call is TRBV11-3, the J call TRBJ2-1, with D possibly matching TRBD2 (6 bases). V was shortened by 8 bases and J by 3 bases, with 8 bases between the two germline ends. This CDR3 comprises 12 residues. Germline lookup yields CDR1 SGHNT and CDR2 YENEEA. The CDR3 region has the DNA TGTGCCAGCGCGGGGAACTACAATGAGCAGTTCTTC. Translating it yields CASAGNYNEQFF.

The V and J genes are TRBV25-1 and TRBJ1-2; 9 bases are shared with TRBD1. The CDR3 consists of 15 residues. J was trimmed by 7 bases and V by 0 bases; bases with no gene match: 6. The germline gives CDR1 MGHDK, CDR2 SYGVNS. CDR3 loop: CASSEYDRGYGGYTF. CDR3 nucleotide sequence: TGTGCCAGCAGTGAATATGACAGGGGGTATGGTGGCTACACCTTC.

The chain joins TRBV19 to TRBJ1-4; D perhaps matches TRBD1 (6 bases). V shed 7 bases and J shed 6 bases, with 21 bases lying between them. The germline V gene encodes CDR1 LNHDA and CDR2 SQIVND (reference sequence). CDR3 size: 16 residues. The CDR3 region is CASTLGGRTRDEKLFF. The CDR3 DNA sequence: TGTGCCAGTACCTTAGGGGGAAGGACCAGAGATGAAAAACTGTTTTTT.

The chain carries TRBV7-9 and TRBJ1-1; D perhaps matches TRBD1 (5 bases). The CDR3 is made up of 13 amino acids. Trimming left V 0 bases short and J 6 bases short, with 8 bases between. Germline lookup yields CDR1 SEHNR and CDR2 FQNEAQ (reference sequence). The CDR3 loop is CASSLAAGAEAFF. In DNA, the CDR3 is TGTGCCAGCAGCTTAGCGGCGGGGGCTGAAGCTTTCTTT.